What follows describes a single T cell receptor beta chain. Clones were read by immunoSEQ multiplex PCR, and TCRdb kept only the in-frame ones, dropping some. This sample carries 58,000 or so clones, 65% to 75% of them seen once, and the ten largest clones take 25% to 30%. This entry is derived from a study of blood T cell repertoires in COVID-19. Germline V lookup: CDR1 GTSNPN, CDR2 SVGIG (reference sequence). Trimming cost V 6 bases and J 10 bases; bases outside gene matches: 8. The CDR3 is made up of 12 amino acids. This chain links TRBV30 with TRBJ2-3, with 9 positions matching TRBD2. Sequences were obtained from peripheral blood. This receptor was obtained from a woman aged 80 or over with acute or convalescent COVID-19. The CDR3 here is CACTGTSISQYF. The DNA of the CDR3 is TGTGCCTGCACCGGGACTAGCATTTCGCAGTATTTT.